Listed below are T cell receptor beta chains from one sample, sequenced in a study of cytomegalovirus exposure and HLA in healthy donors. Some clones are missing from TCRdb's copy, which holds only in-frame ones; the method was immunoSEQ multiplex PCR. The data hold under 300,000 clones, with around 65% observed a single time. The material sequenced was PBMCs. The receptors come from a female donor in good health and CMV-seronegative. The CDR3 runs from the conserved cysteine through the conserved F or W. Each record gives: clone size, J gene, V gene, D gene, CDR3 protein, CDR3 DNA. D genes are given only for firm matches. A row's size may be missing; if present it is once, few, many or a size class.

>NA|TRBJ1-4|TRBV30|NA
CAWSSFSGEGPEKLFF
TGTGCCTGGAGTTCCTTTTCCGGGGAGGGCCCCGAAAAACTGTTTTTT
>NA|TRBJ2-1|TRBV28|NA
CASRPRGQYNEQFF
TGTGCCAGCAGGCCTCGCGGACAGTACAATGAGCAGTTCTTC
>NA|TRBJ2-1|TRBV6-1|NA
CASSVWRQANNEQFF
TGTGCCAGCAGTGTATGGAGACAGGCGAACAATGAGCAGTTCTTC
>NA|TRBJ2-7|TRBV28|TRBD1
CASRGTGTTYEQYF
TGTGCCAGCAGGGGGACAGGGACAACCTACGAGCAGTACTTC
>NA|TRBJ2-3|TRBV10-3|NA
CATGEGDTQYF
TGTGCCACCGGAGAGGGAGATACGCAGTATTTT
>NA|TRBJ2-3|TRBV7-8|NA
CASSQQGDTQYF
TGTGCCAGCAGCCAACAGGGAGATACGCAGTATTTT
>NA|TRBJ1-4|TRBV2|TRBD1
CASSVYGGQGTEKLFF
TGTGCCAGCAGTGTCTATGGGGGACAGGGGACTGAAAAACTGTTTTTT
>few|TRBJ2-5|TRBV25-1|NA
CASSERKAGVLGETQYF
TGTGCCAGCAGTGAACGCAAGGCAGGGGTGTTAGGAGAGACCCAGTACTTC
>NA|TRBJ1-1|TRBV7-6|NA
CASSLGPFDTEAFF
TGTGCCAGCAGCTTAGGGCCGTTTGATACTGAAGCTTTCTTT
>NA|TRBJ2-7|TRBV6-5|NA
CATIRGGSEQYF
TGTGCCACGATTAGGGGAGGCAGCGAGCAGTACTTC
>NA|TRBJ1-2|TRBV25-1|TRBD1
CASKGTGGAYGYTF
TGTGCCAGCAAAGGGACAGGGGGCGCCTATGGCTACACCTTC
>NA|TRBJ2-1|TRBV5-1|TRBD1
CASSSSGTDYNEQFF
TGCGCCAGCAGCTCCTCCGGGACAGACTACAATGAGCAGTTCTTC
>NA|TRBJ2-6|TRBV29-1|NA
CSVSTVSGANVLTF
TGCAGCGTCTCGACAGTCTCTGGGGCCAACGTCCTGACTTTC
>once|TRBJ2-7|TRBV27|NA
CASRNRAHEQYF
TGTGCCAGCAGGAACAGGGCCCACGAGCAGTACTTC
>NA|TRBJ2-3|TRBV5-4|TRBD2
CASSLPGLAASTDTQYF
TGTGCCAGCAGCTTGCCGGGACTAGCGGCTAGCACAGATACGCAGTATTTT
>NA|TRBJ2-5|TRBV2|NA
CASRPQAGYRETQYF
TGTGCCAGCAGGCCTCAGGCGGGATATAGGGAGACCCAGTACTTC
>NA|TRBJ1-2|TRBV28|NA
CASSFLGPNRARGYTF
TGTGCCAGCAGTTTTCTGGGGCCTAACAGGGCGCGGGGCTACACCTTC
>NA|TRBJ1-2|TRBV5-1|NA
CASSLSPKGGYGYTF
TGCGCCAGCAGCTTGAGCCCCAAGGGGGGGTATGGCTACACCTTC
>NA|TRBJ2-3|TRBV5-1|NA
CASSLPSGSTDTQYF
TGCGCCAGCAGCCTCCCCTCAGGGAGCACAGATACGCAGTATTTT
>once|TRBJ2-7|TRBV11-2|TRBD1
CASSYNRGYEQYF
TGTGCCAGCAGCTATAACAGGGGCTACGAGCAGTACTTC
>NA|TRBJ2-1|TRBV5-1|TRBD2
CASSGGTSSNEQFF
TGCGCCAGCAGCGGGGGGACTAGCAGCAATGAGCAGTTCTTC
>NA|TRBJ2-3|TRBV7-8|TRBD2
CASSLGAGASDTQYF
TGTGCCAGCAGCTTAGGAGCGGGAGCGTCAGATACGCAGTATTTT
>NA|TRBJ1-6|TRBV11-2|TRBD1
CASSLRTRGDSPLHF
TGTGCCAGCAGCTTACGTACCAGGGGGGACTCACCCCTCCACTTT
>NA|TRBJ2-4|TRBV9|TRBD2
CASSSRRAAGDIQYF
TGTGCCAGCAGCTCCCGCCGGGCCGCGGGGGACATTCAGTACTTC
>few|TRBJ1-1|TRBV5-4|TRBD1
CASSSTGTGVNTEAFF
TGTGCCAGCAGCTCCACCGGGACAGGGGTTAACACTGAAGCTTTCTTT
>once|TRBJ2-1|TRBV19|TRBD2
CASSIDLWTSGRANEQFF
TGTGCCAGTAGTATAGATCTCTGGACTAGCGGGAGGGCCAACGAGCAGTTCTTC
>few|TRBJ1-2|TRBV2|TRBD1
CASNLQQGGPF
TGTGCCAGCAATTTACAACAGGGGGGACCCTTC
>NA|TRBJ2-2|TRBV29-1|TRBD2
CSVEDRLASGNTGELFF
TGCAGCGTTGAAGATCGGTTGGCTAGCGGAAACACCGGGGAGCTGTTTTTT
>NA|TRBJ2-6|TRBV5-4|NA
CASSLGLFSGANVLTF
TGTGCCAGCAGCTTGGGTCTGTTCTCTGGGGCCAACGTCCTGACTTTC
>NA|TRBJ2-1|TRBV4-1|TRBD2
CASSFIAGVRGEQFF
TGCGCCAGCAGCTTTATAGCGGGAGTTCGGGGTGAGCAGTTCTTC
>few|TRBJ1-1|TRBV2|NA
CASSYRAPNTEAFF
TGTGCCAGCAGTTACAGGGCCCCGAACACTGAAGCTTTCTTT
>NA|TRBJ2-1|TRBV6-1|NA
CASPLARYNEQFF
TGTGCCAGCCCGCTAGCCAGGTACAATGAGCAGTTCTTC
>NA|TRBJ2-5|TRBV28|TRBD2
CASRPTSGSRETQYF
TGTGCCAGCAGGCCGACTAGCGGGAGCCGTGAGACCCAGTACTTC